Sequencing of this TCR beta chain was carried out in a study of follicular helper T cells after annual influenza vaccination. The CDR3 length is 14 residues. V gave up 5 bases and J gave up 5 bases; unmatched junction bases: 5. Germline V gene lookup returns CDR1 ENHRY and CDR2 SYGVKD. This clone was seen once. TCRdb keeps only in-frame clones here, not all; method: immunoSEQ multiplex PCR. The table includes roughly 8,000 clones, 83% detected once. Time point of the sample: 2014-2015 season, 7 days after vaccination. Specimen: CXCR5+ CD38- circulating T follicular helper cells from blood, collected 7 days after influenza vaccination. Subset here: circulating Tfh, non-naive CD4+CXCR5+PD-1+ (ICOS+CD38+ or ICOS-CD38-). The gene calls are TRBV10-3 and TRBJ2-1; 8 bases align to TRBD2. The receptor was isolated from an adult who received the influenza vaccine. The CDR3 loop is CAISTGGTNNEQFF. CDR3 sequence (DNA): TGTGCCATCAGTACGGGGGGGACAAACAATGAGCAGTTCTTC.